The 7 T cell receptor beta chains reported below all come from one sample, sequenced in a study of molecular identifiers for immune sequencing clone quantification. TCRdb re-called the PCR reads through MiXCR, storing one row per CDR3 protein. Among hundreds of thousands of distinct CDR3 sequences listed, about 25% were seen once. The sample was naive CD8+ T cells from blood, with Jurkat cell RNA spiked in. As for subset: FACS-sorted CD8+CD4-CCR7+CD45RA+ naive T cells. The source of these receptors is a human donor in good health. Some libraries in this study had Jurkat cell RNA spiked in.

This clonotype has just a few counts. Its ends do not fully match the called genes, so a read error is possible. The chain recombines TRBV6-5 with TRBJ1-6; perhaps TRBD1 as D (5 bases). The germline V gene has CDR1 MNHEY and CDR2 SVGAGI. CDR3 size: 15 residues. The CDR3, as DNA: TGTGCCAGCGGTTACTCGTCCGGCCCCGGGGGACCCCTCCACTTT. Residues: CASGYSSGPGGPLHF.

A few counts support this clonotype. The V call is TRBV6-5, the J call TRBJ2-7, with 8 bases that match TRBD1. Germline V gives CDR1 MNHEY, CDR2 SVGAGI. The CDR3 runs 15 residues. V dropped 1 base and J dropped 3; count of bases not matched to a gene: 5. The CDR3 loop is CASSYFSTGVYEQYF. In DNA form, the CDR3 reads TGTGCCAGCAGTTACTTCTCGACAGGGGTCTACGAGCAGTACTTC.

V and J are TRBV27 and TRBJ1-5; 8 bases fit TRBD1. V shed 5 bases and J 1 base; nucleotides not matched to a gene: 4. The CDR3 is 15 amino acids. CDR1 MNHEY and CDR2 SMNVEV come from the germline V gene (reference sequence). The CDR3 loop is CASSAGQVSNQPQHF. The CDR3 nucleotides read TGTGCCAGCAGTGCGGGACAGGTGAGCAATCAGCCCCAGCATTTT.

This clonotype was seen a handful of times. CDR3 loop: CASSELLQGGYGYTF. The CDR3 coding sequence is TGTGCCAGCAGTGAATTATTACAGGGAGGCTATGGCTACACCTTC. The chain employs TRBV2 and TRBJ1-2, with TRBD1 as a possible D gene (6 bases). Germline assignment: CDR1 SNHLY and CDR2 FYNNEI. Trimming removed 2 bases at V and 4 bases at J, with 14 bases between. The CDR3 consists of 15 residues.

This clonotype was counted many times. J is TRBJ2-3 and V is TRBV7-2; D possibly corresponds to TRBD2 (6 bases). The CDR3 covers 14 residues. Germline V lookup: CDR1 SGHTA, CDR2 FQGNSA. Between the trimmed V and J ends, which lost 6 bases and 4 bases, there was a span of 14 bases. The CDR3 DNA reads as TGTGCCAGCAGTACAAGCGGGTACCCAGATACGCAGTATTTT. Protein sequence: CASSTSGYPDTQYF. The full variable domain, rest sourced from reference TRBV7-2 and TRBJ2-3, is GAGVSQSPSNKVTEKGKDVELRCDPISGHTALYWYRQSLGQGLEFLIYFQGNSAPDKSGLPSDRFSAERTGGSVSTLTIQRTQQEDSAVYLCASSTSGYPDTQYFGPGTRLTVL.

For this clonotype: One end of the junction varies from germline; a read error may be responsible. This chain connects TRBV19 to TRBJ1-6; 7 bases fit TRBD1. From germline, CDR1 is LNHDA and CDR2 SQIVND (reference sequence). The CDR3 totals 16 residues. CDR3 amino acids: CASGMGQRSCDSPLRF. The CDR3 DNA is TGTGCCAGTGGTATGGGACAGCGCTCCTGTGATTCACCCCTCCGCTTT.

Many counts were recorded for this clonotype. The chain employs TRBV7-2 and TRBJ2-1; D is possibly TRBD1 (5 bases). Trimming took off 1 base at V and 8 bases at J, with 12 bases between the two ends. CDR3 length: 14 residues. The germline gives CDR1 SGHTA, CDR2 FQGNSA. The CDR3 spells CASSLDGALDEQFF. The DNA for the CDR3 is TGTGCCAGCAGCTTAGATGGGGCGTTGGATGAGCAGTTCTTC. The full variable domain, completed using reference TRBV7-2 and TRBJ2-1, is GAGVSQSPSNKVTEKGKDVELRCDPISGHTALYWYRQSLGQGLEFLIYFQGNSAPDKSGLPSDRFSAERTGGSVSTLTIQRTQQEDSAVYLCASSLDGALDEQFFGPGTRLTVL.